These 23 T cell receptor beta chains share one sample of origin, sequenced in a study of Graves' ophthalmopathy and Graves' hyperthyroidism. RNA transcripts provided the template for amplifying TCR beta CDR3 regions. First-round RT-PCR with HTBI primers preceded a second-round multiplex PCR. TCRdb re-analysed the multiplex PCR reads in MiXCR, keeping a single row per CDR3 protein. The top ten clones hold about 3.3% of a sample with about 700,000 distinct CDR3 sequences, roughly 41% of them seen once. Input material: peripheral blood. The receptor set was obtained from an adult man with Graves' ophthalmopathy.

This clonotype appeared a single time. This chain links TRBV25-1 with TRBJ2-7; D is ambiguous. This CDR3 comprises 15 residues. Germline V gene sequence: CDR1 MGHDK, CDR2 SYGVNS. Trimming cost V 4 bases and J 4 bases, with 17 bases left between them. CDR3 sequence reads: CASSAASAATYEQYF. The CDR3 bases are TGTGCCAGCAGTGCCGCCTCGGCGGCGACATACGAGCAGTACTTC.

This clonotype appeared many times. As DNA, the CDR3 is TGTGCCAGCAGCAAAGGAGTCTACGAGCAGTACTTC. Translated: CASSKGVYEQYF. The chain combines TRBV7-9 with TRBJ2-7; D gene uncertain. The CDR3 sequence is 12 residues long. V was shortened by 5 bases and J by 3 bases, with 8 bases between the two germline ends. Germline CDR1 reads SEHNR; CDR2 reads FQNEAQ (reference sequence).

DNA for the CDR3: TGTGCCAGCAGCCCCCACTTGGGACTCCAAGAGACCCAGTACTTC. It specifies CASSPHLGLQETQYF. The chain uses TRBV11-2 and TRBJ2-5; D is perhaps TRBD2 (6 bases). The CDR3 contains 15 residues. Germline V gene lookup returns CDR1 SGHAT and CDR2 FQNNGV. V was shortened by 5 bases and J by 1 base, with 14 bases between the two germline ends.

This clonotype was counted ten times or more. The chain's CDR3 is CASSMTGSGQETQYF. CDR3 bases: TGTGCCAGTAGTATGACAGGCAGCGGCCAAGAGACCCAGTACTTC. V gene TRBV19 combines with J gene TRBJ2-5; possibly TRBD1 for D (6 bases). The CDR3 length is 15 residues. V was shortened by 3 bases and J by 1 base, with 12 bases between the two germline ends. Germline values: CDR1 LNHDA, CDR2 SQIVND (reference sequence).

This clonotype has just a few counts. This chain's CDR3 is CASGQTGGTEAFF. Here the CDR3 DNA reads TGTGCTAGTGGACAGACAGGGGGCACTGAAGCTTTCTTT. The V and J genes are TRBV12-5 and TRBJ1-1, with 9 bases matching TRBD1. V was pared by 6 bases and J by 4 bases, with 3 bases of the junction left unmatched. Germline lookup yields CDR1 LGHNT and CDR2 FRNRAP. The CDR3 runs to 13 residues.

The rearrangement uses TRBV15 and TRBJ2-1; tentative D call: TRBD2 (6 bases). V gave up 5 bases and J gave up 8 bases, with 16 bases separating them. Germline loops: CDR1 LNHNV, CDR2 YYDKDF (reference sequence). The CDR3 runs to 14 residues. Here the CDR3 reads CATSAGPNPDEQFF. The CDR3 DNA is TGTGCCACCAGCGCGGGGCCAAATCCCGATGAGCAGTTCTTC.

This clonotype was found a few times. The J gene is TRBJ1-2, the V gene TRBV19; D is perhaps TRBD1 (6 bases). Trimming stripped 3 bases from V and 4 bases from J, with 18 bases between. In germline, CDR1 is LNHDA, CDR2 SQIVND (reference sequence). The CDR3 length is 16 residues. Written as DNA, the CDR3 is TGTGCCAGTAGTATTTTCCGGGACACCTCCGGCTATGGCTACACCTTC. Protein: CASSIFRDTSGYGYTF.

This clonotype was observed a handful of times. The chain is built from TRBV25-1 and TRBJ1-4; D is ambiguous. The germline V and J ends were trimmed by 8 bases and 8 bases, with 12 bases remaining between them. The CDR3 consists of 12 residues. The germline V gene encodes CDR1 MGHDK and CDR2 SYGVNS. This CDR3 reads CASGVSPEKLFF. The CDR3 coding sequence is TGTGCCAGCGGAGTGAGTCCGGAAAAACTGTTTTTT.

This rearrangement joins TRBV7-2 to TRBJ2-5; 10 nucleotides agree with TRBD2. The CDR3 extends over 14 amino acids. Germline lookup yields CDR1 SGHTA and CDR2 FQGNSA. Unmatched junction bases numbered 7, after V lost 5 bases and J lost 7 bases. The CDR3 region is CASSTSGESGTQYF. In nucleotides, the CDR3 is TGTGCCAGCAGCACTAGCGGGGAGTCCGGGACCCAGTACTTC. The whole variable domain, filled in from reference TRBV7-2 and TRBJ2-5, reads GAGVSQSPSNKVTEKGKDVELRCDPISGHTALYWYRQSLGQGLEFLIYFQGNSAPDKSGLPSDRFSAERTGGSVSTLTIQRTQQEDSAVYLCASSTSGESGTQYFGPGTRLLVL.

In the case of this clonotype: A much larger clone lies a single base off, so this may be a read error. The rearrangement links TRBV19 to TRBJ2-7, with unresolved D. The CDR3 spans 14 residues. From germline, CDR1 is LNHDA and CDR2 SQIVND (reference sequence). Trimming pared 9 bases from V and 4 bases from J, leaving 19 bases between. CDR3 nucleotide sequence: TGTGCCAGCCCCATCTCGGCAGAACTATACGAGCAGTACTTC. As protein: CASPISAELYEQYF.

V usage is TRBV2 and J usage is TRBJ1-2; D is possibly TRBD1 (6 bases). This CDR3 is 12 amino acids long. In germline, CDR1 is SNHLY, CDR2 FYNNEI. V was shortened by 6 bases and J by 8 bases, with 13 bases between the two germline ends. Here the CDR3 DNA reads TGTGCCAGCAGGATCCGACAGGCGGGCTACACCTTC. This sequence encodes CASRIRQAGYTF.

The chain has TRBV30 and TRBJ1-6; D gene ambiguous. The germline CDR1 and CDR2 sequences are GTSNPN and SVGIG (reference sequence). CDR3 length: 14 amino acids. V was cut by 3 bases and J by 10 bases, with 16 bases left in between. This CDR3 reads CAWSSGLANSPLHF. The CDR3 nucleotides read TGTGCCTGGAGCTCCGGACTGGCGAACTCACCCCTCCACTTT.

A single count supports this clonotype. An end of the junction differs from the germline gene, which may be a read error. This sequence joins TRBV7-9 and TRBJ2-6; 13 bases are shared with TRBD2. This CDR3 contains 18 residues. CDR1 is SEHNR, CDR2 FQNEAQ, per germline (reference sequence). CDR3 in DNA: TGCGCCAGCAGCCGACGACTAGCGGGGGGCTCTGGGGCCAACGTCCTGACTTTC. It specifies CASSRRLAGGSGANVLTF.

The rearrangement uses TRBV5-1 and TRBJ2-7; 11 nucleotides align to TRBD1. Germline trimming cut 1 base from V and 4 bases from J; bases unmatched to any gene: 10. The CDR3 runs 17 residues. Germline V gives CDR1 SGHRS, CDR2 YFSETQ. The CDR3 region has the DNA TGCGCCAGCAGCTTGTTCCCGCCGGGACAGGGGGAGTACGAGCAGTACTTC. This gives the protein CASSLFPPGQGEYEQYF.

This clonotype was picked up a small number of times. This chain uses TRBV7-9 with TRBJ2-2, with 9 nucleotides matching TRBD1. V trimming: 6 bases; J trimming: 4 bases; junction bases outside the gene matches: 15. The CDR3 contains 18 residues. Germline V gives CDR1 SEHNR, CDR2 FQNEAQ (reference sequence). CDR3 in DNA: TGTGCCAGCAGATCCCCACAACAGGGGGCGCGAGGCACCGGGGAGCTGTTTTTT. Its translation is CASRSPQQGARGTGELFF.

This clonotype was seen once. This chain joins TRBV7-9 and TRBJ2-7; 7 nucleotides align to TRBD2. With V trimmed by 1 base and J by 0 bases, 6 bases remained unmatched. The germline V gene has CDR1 SEHNR and CDR2 FQNEAQ (reference sequence). The CDR3 loop spans 16 amino acids. In DNA, the CDR3 is TGTGCCAGCAGCTTAGGGGGGGGTGGCACCTCCTACGAGCAGTACGTC. It encodes CASSLGGGGTSYEQYV.

A word on this clonotype: Being one base from a much bigger clone, this may be a read error. The rearrangement uses TRBV10-3 and TRBJ1-5, with a tentative D call TRBD1 (6 bases). Deletions cut 5 bases from V and 5 bases from J, with 16 bases between. CDR1 is ENHRY, CDR2 SYGVKD, per germline. The CDR3 loop spans 15 amino acids. CDR3 region: CAISFGTPSHQPQHF. The CDR3 nucleotides read TGTGCCATCAGTTTCGGGACACCTTCGCATCAGCCCCAGCATTTT.

This clonotype was detected ten times or more. This chain uses TRBV15 with TRBJ1-1; D uncertain. V lost 5 bases and J 1 base, leaving 14 bases between the germline ends. CDR1 is LNHNV, CDR2 YYDKDF, per germline (reference sequence). The CDR3 length is 15 residues. The CDR3 DNA reads TGTGCCACCAGCGGCGGACGCACGGAGAACACTGAAGCTTTCTTT. Translated, it gives CATSGGRTENTEAFF.

V usage is TRBV15 and J usage is TRBJ2-5; 9 positions match TRBD1. The CDR3 extends over 16 amino acids. The germline V gene has CDR1 LNHNV and CDR2 YYDKDF (reference sequence). V shed 0 bases and J 5 bases; nucleotides not matched to a gene: 7. The CDR3 DNA is TGTGCCACCAGCAGAGATCTGGGGACAGGGACCGAGACCCAGTACTTC. Its translation: CATSRDLGTGTETQYF.

The J gene is TRBJ1-1, the V gene TRBV11-2; tentatively, D is TRBD1 (6 bases). The germline gives CDR1 SGHAT, CDR2 FQNNGV. V was clipped by 7 bases and J by 4 bases, with 13 bases between them. This CDR3 comprises 13 residues. This CDR3 reads CASMGGASTEAFF. The CDR3 bases are TGTGCCAGCATGGGGGGGGCGTCCACTGAAGCTTTCTTT.

This clonotype was detected ten times or more. This chain links TRBV29-1 with TRBJ2-6; D is unresolved. From germline, CDR1 is SQVTM and CDR2 ANQGSEA. The ends were cut back, 3 bases at V and 0 bases at J, with 12 bases in the middle. The CDR3 totals 16 residues. This CDR3 is CSVEVSVSSGANVLTF. As DNA, the CDR3 is TGCAGCGTTGAGGTCAGCGTTAGCTCTGGGGCCAACGTCCTGACTTTC.

In this sample, this clonotype turned up a few times. This chain links TRBV7-2 with TRBJ1-4; unclear D gene. The CDR3 contains 18 residues. Germline lookup yields CDR1 SGHTA and CDR2 FQGNSA. V was cut by 1 base and J by 0 bases, with 15 bases left in between. CDR3 sequence: CASSLVSVQAATNEKLFF. As DNA, the CDR3 is TGTGCCAGCAGCTTAGTTTCGGTCCAGGCGGCAACTAATGAAAAACTGTTTTTT.

The chain is built from TRBV12-3 or TRBV12-4 and TRBJ2-2, with a tentative D call TRBD1 (6 bases). Between the trimmed V and J ends, which lost 4 bases and 3 bases, there was a span of 12 bases. The CDR3 consists of 15 residues. CDR3 sequence: CASSSQTGHTGELFF. In nucleotides, the CDR3 is TGTGCCAGCAGTTCCCAGACAGGTCACACCGGGGAGCTGTTTTTT.